This T cell receptor (beta chain) originates from a study of blood T cell repertoires in COVID-19. Background on the study: Researchers got acute and convalescent COVID-19 samples from the United States, Italy and Spain. Sources were T cells, B-cell-depleted T cells, or PBMCs; the material itself was cDNA or gDNA.

Original handling: Reference gene primer amplification gave nucleated cell count estimates. Sequenced by immunoSEQ multiplex PCR; TCRdb stores in-frame clones only, minus some. D and trimming were read from the DNA, whereas the V and J calls and clone size are those reported in that table. This sample yields tens of thousands of clones, of which approximately 88% are seen a single time; 3% to 3.5% belongs to the top ten. The TCR sequence derives from a human donor in a cohort sampled during active COVID-19. Sequencing input: peripheral blood.

This CDR3 reads CASSFDSGATEAFF. Here the CDR3 DNA reads TGCGCCAGCAGCTTCGACTCAGGGGCGACTGAAGCTTTCTTT. The chain uses TRBV5-1 and TRBJ1-1; D is perhaps TRBD1 (6 bases). V lost 2 bases and J 5 bases, leaving 13 bases between the germline ends. The CDR3 spans 14 residues. Germline CDR1 is SGHRS and CDR2 is YFSETQ.